Below, 11 T cell receptor beta chains from the same sample are listed, as sequenced in a study of blood T cells in healthy people across ages. Through a sample-barcoded 5' primer and a J-beta primer mix, a second PCR was run for about 6 to 11 cycles. TCRdb redid the calling of the 5' RACE reads with MiXCR, one entry per CDR3 protein. The repertoire includes about 1,500,000 distinct CDR3 sequences, roughly 28% of them detected once, and roughly 8% sits in the top ten. Sequences were obtained from blood. Receptors originate from a woman in her twenties or thirties in good health.

In this sample, this clonotype turned up a few times. The rearrangement joins TRBV20-1 to TRBJ1-2, with a weak D call TRBD1 (6 bases). CDR3 length: 15 residues. Germline CDR1 is DFQATT and CDR2 is SNEGSKA (reference sequence). Trimming took 0 bases from V and 6 from J, leaving 17 bases between them. CDR3 DNA sequence: TGCAGTGCTAGAGACCACAGGGTATTAGATGATGGCTACACCTTC. This gives the protein CSARDHRVLDDGYTF.

This clonotype was picked up a small number of times. DNA of the CDR3: TGTGCCAGCAGCGCCCAAGGTCCAGGAACGAACACTGAAGCTTTCTTT. It encodes CASSAQGPGTNTEAFF. The V call is TRBV7-3, the J call TRBJ1-1; no clear D. V gave up 5 bases and J gave up 1 base, with 17 bases separating them. CDR3 size: 16 residues. Germline CDR1 is SGHTA and CDR2 is FQGTGA.

About this clonotype: At one end the junction does not follow the germline gene, possibly because of a read error. V and J are TRBV12-3 or TRBV12-4 and TRBJ2-7, with TRBD1 matching 10 bases. The CDR3 contains 14 residues. CDR3 nucleotide sequence: TGTGCCAGCATTTTATGGGACAGGGGAGGCGAGCAGTACTTC. Protein: CASILWDRGGEQYF.

The chain carries TRBV20-1 and TRBJ2-2, with D perhaps being TRBD1 or TRBD2 (5 bases each). The V gene lost 4 bases and the J gene lost 4 bases, with 7 bases spanning the gap. The germline V gene has CDR1 DFQATT and CDR2 SNEGSKA (reference sequence). This CDR3 has 12 amino acids. CDR3 sequence: CSAKGSTGELFF. Written as DNA, the CDR3 is TGCAGTGCTAAGGGGAGCACCGGGGAGCTGTTTTTT.

The table lists this clonotype with a few counts. The chain has TRBV12-3 or TRBV12-4 and TRBJ2-1; 8 bases map to TRBD2. Trimming at V came to 2 bases and at J to 2 bases, leaving 2 bases not matched to a gene. This CDR3 spans 15 amino acids. CDR3 coding DNA: TGTGCCAGCAGTTTAAAACTAGCGGCCTACAATGAGCAGTTCTTC. Translating it yields CASSLKLAAYNEQFF.

The V and J genes are TRBV2 and TRBJ2-5; unclear D gene. V lost 7 bases and J 0 bases, leaving 6 bases between the germline ends. The CDR3 runs to 12 residues. CDR1 SNHLY and CDR2 FYNNEI come from the germline V gene. CDR3 residues: CASKANQETQYF. The CDR3 nucleotides are TGTGCCAGCAAAGCGAACCAAGAGACCCAGTACTTC.

Comment on this clonotype: Possible read error: a much larger clone is one base away. This chain uses TRBV11-2 with TRBJ2-1; D not certain. Germline V gene data show CDR1 as SGHAT and CDR2 as FQNNGV. V lost 3 bases, J lost 2 bases, and 2 bases lay in between. This CDR3 region has 12 residues. The CDR3 loop is CASSFAYNEQFF. The CDR3 DNA reads TGTGCCAGCAGCTTCGCCTACAATGAGCAGTTCTTC.

This clonotype was seen only a few times. The rearrangement links TRBV11-2 to TRBJ2-3; D is possibly TRBD1 or TRBD2 (5 bases each). V was clipped by 5 bases and J by 6 bases, with 18 bases between them. Germline V gene lookup returns CDR1 SGHAT and CDR2 FQNNGV. CDR3 length equals 15 residues. Here the CDR3 reads CASSGSWGSRDTQYF. CDR3 bases: TGTGCCAGCAGCGGATCTTGGGGGTCAAGGGATACGCAGTATTTT.

The J gene is TRBJ2-6, the V gene TRBV7-9, with unresolved D. Germline loops: CDR1 SEHNR, CDR2 FQNEAQ (reference sequence). The CDR3 consists of 14 residues. Trimming pared 0 bases from V and 3 bases from J, leaving 3 bases between. CDR3: CASSLALGANVLTF. The CDR3 nucleotides are TGTGCCAGCAGCTTAGCCCTTGGGGCCAACGTCCTGACTTTC.

A word on this clonotype: A much more abundant neighbour one base away suggests this may be a read error. The rearrangement joins TRBV20-1 to TRBJ2-1, with 10 positions matching TRBD2. In germline, CDR1 is DFQATT, CDR2 SNEGSKA (reference sequence). The CDR3 has 15 amino acids. CDR3 bases: TGCAGCAGACTAGCGGGCACTCCGCTTTACAATGAGCAGTTCTTC. As protein: CSRLAGTPLYNEQFF.

This clonotype was observed a few times. The V call is TRBV7-9, the J call TRBJ1-2; 10 nucleotides align to TRBD1. V trimming: 7 bases; J trimming: 4 bases; junction bases outside the gene matches: 6. Per the germline V gene, CDR1 is SEHNR and CDR2 is FQNEAQ (reference sequence). The CDR3 length is 14 residues. The CDR3 here is CASIDGQGGYGYTF. The CDR3 DNA reads as TGTGCCAGCATCGATGGACAGGGGGGCTATGGCTACACCTTC.